This passage covers 2 T cell receptor beta chains from one sample sequenced in a study of blood T cells in healthy people across ages. Together with a sample-barcoded 5' primer, a J-beta primer mix was included in a second PCR lasting about 7 to 12 cycles. TCRdb analysed the 5' RACE reads with MiXCR anew, one entry per CDR3 protein. This sample yields around 1,900,000 distinct CDR3 sequences, of which about 39% are seen a single time; under 25% belongs to the top ten. The sequenced material came from blood. The receptors were sampled from a human donor in good health.

This clonotype was detected only a few times. The J gene is TRBJ1-1, the V gene TRBV4-2, with 7 bases fitting TRBD1. After removal of 6 bases from V and 1 base from J, the junction contained 8 bases not matched to a gene. Germline V CDR1 and CDR2: LGHNA, YNFKEQ. The CDR3 length is 15 residues. CDR3 sequence: CASSRTGTANTEAFF. CDR3 bases: TGTGCCAGCAGTCGAACCGGGACAGCGAACACTGAAGCTTTCTTT.

The chain couples TRBV11-2 to TRBJ1-1, with D unresolved. Trimming cost V 5 bases and J 1 base, with 8 bases left between them. Germline V gene data show CDR1 as SGHAT and CDR2 as FQNNGV. The CDR3 has 13 amino acids. The CDR3 DNA follows: TGTGCCAGCAGCGCGCACCAGAACACTGAAGCTTTCTTT. It encodes CASSAHQNTEAFF.